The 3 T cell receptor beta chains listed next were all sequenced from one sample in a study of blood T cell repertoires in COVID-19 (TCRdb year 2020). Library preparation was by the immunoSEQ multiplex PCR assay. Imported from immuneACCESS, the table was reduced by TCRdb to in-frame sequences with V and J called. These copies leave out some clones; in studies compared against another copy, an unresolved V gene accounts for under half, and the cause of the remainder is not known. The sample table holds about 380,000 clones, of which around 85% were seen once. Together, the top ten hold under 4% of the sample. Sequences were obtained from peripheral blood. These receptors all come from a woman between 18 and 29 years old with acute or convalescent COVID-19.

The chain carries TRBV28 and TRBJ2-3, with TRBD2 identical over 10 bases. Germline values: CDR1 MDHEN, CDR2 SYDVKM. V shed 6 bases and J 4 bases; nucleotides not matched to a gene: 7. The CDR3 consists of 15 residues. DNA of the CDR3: TGTGCCAGCAGGCTTCTAGCGGGAGCTGCAGATACGCAGTATTTT. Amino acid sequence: CASRLLAGAADTQYF.

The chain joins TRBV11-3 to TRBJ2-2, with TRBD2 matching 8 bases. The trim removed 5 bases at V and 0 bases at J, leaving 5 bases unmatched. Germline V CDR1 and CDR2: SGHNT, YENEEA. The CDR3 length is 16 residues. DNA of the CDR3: TGTGCCAGCAGCCCCGGGACTAGTTCGAACACCGGGGAGCTGTTTTTT. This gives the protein CASSPGTSSNTGELFF.

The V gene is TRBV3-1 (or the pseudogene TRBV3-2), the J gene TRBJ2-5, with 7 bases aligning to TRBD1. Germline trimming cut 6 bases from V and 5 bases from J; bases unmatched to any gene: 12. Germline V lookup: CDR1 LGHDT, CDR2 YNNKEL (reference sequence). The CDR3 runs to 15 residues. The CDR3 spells CASRSVQARGETQYF. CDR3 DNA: TGTGCCAGCAGGTCAGTCCAGGCCAGGGGGGAGACCCAGTACTTC.